A selection of T cell receptor beta chains follows, all from one sample in a study of blood T cells in healthy people across ages. TCRdb re-called the 5' RACE reads through MiXCR, storing one row per CDR3 protein. The repertoire holds roughly 1,800,000 distinct CDR3 sequences, with 49% as singletons. Sequencing was carried out using blood. Receptors were obtained from a woman in her forties in good health. The CDR3 runs from the conserved cysteine through the conserved F or W. D genes are given only for firm matches. Part of the rows lack a size; the others show once, few, many or a class for expanded clones.

DNA | CDR3 | D | J | size | V
TGCAGTGCTAGAGTCCTAGCGGGGGCTCCACAAGAGACCCAGTACTTC | CSARVLAGAPQETQYF | TRBD2 | TRBJ2-5 | many | TRBV20-1
TGTGCCAGCATTTCGACAGACTCCTACGAGCAGTACTTC | CASISTDSYEQYF | NA | TRBJ2-7 | NA | TRBV6-2/TRBV6-3
TGTGCCAGCTGCAACAGGAGGGGGGCAGAGACCCAGTACTTC | CASCNRRGAETQYF | NA | TRBJ2-5 | NA | TRBV7-2
TGTGCCAGCAGCTCCCCAGAGGGCCCCCTACTGCAGTTCTTC | CASSSPEGPLLQFF | NA | TRBJ2-1 | NA | TRBV7-9
TGTGCCAGCAGCGTAGACGGGGGCCCTCACAATGAGCAGTTCTTC | CASSVDGGPHNEQFF | NA | TRBJ2-1 | NA | TRBV9
TGTGCCAGCAGCTCGAGTAATATGGATGACAGGGCGAATGAGCAGTTCTTC | CASSSSNMDDRANEQFF | TRBD1 | TRBJ2-1 | few | TRBV7-9
TGTGCCAGCAGCCAAGTCCCGACAGGGAGTGGCTACACCTTC | CASSQVPTGSGYTF | TRBD1 | TRBJ1-2 | few | TRBV4-2
TGTGCCAGCAGCTTAAACGGAGGGGTCGGCTACACCTTC | CASSLNGGVGYTF | NA | TRBJ1-2 | NA | TRBV7-2
TGCGCCAGCAGCCCTTCACGGGGGGAACGCTATGGCTACACCTTC | CASSPSRGERYGYTF | NA | TRBJ1-2 | NA | TRBV4-3
TGTGCCAGCAGCTTAGCGGATCAGCCCCCCGGCGGGACCCAGTACTTC | CASSLADQPPGGTQYF | NA | TRBJ2-5 | NA | TRBV7-2
TGTGCCACCAGTGGAGCCGGAAACATTCAGTACTTC | CATSGAGNIQYF | NA | TRBJ2-4 | many | TRBV24-1
TGTGCCAGCAGTTTAGCTAGCGGGGGAACCAATGAGCAGTACTTC | CASSLASGGTNEQYF | TRBD2 | TRBJ2-7 | NA | TRBV28
TGCGCCAGCAGCCAAGAGGCCAGAGGACAGACCTATGGCTACACCTTC | CASSQEARGQTYGYTF | NA | TRBJ1-2 | NA | TRBV4-3
TGCGCCAGCAGCTTGAGGGGGGGCCAAAATCAGCCCCAGCATTTT | CASSLRGGQNQPQHF | NA | TRBJ1-5 | NA | TRBV5-1
TGTGCCAGCAGCCCAACTAGCGGGGGCCCGAGCTCCTACAATGAGCAGTTCTTC | CASSPTSGGPSSYNEQFF | TRBD2 | TRBJ2-1 | NA | TRBV6-2/TRBV6-3
TGCGCCAGCAGCTCGAGAGGACAGGACACTGAAGCTTTCTTT | CASSSRGQDTEAFF | TRBD1 | TRBJ1-1 | NA | TRBV5-1
TGTGCCACCTCCAAGGAGGGGTTCAATCAGCCCCAGCATTTT | CATSKEGFNQPQHF | NA | TRBJ1-5 | NA | TRBV15
TGTGCCAGCAGCGAAAGGGGGCTGTATCCAGATACGCAGTATTTT | CASSERGLYPDTQYF | TRBD1 | TRBJ2-3 | NA | TRBV6-5
TGTGCCACCAGCGGACTACGAGGGACAGGGGCCGATAGCTCCTACGAGCAGTACTTC | CATSGLRGTGADSSYEQYF | TRBD1 | TRBJ2-7 | NA | TRBV24-1
TGCAGTGCTAGAGATCGGGCTGTCTACGAGCAGTACTTC | CSARDRAVYEQYF | NA | TRBJ2-7 | NA | TRBV20-1
TGTGCCAGCAGCGCACCCAAAGGACAGCTCCAAGAGACCCAGTACTTC | CASSAPKGQLQETQYF | NA | TRBJ2-5 | NA | TRBV9
TGCGCCAGCAGCGACTTAGCGGGGGATAACAATGAGCAGTTCTTC | CASSDLAGDNNEQFF | TRBD2 | TRBJ2-1 | NA | TRBV5-1
TGCAGCGCCCGCGCGGGATTAGGTTACAATGAGCAGTTCTTC | CSARAGLGYNEQFF | NA | TRBJ2-1 | few | TRBV29-1
TGCAGTGCTCGCCTAGCGGGGGTTGGTGAGCAGTTCTTC | CSARLAGVGEQFF | TRBD2 | TRBJ2-1 | many | TRBV20-1
TGTGCCAGCAGCCTTAGGGGGGGCACGGGGGAAAACATTCAGTACTTC | CASSLRGGTGENIQYF | NA | TRBJ2-4 | few | TRBV12-3/TRBV12-4
TGCAGTGCTAGTCTCACTCAGGGGCGGTCGGCCAAAAACATTCAGTACTTC | CSASLTQGRSAKNIQYF | NA | TRBJ2-4 | NA | TRBV20-1
TGTGCCAGCAGCTTCCCTGGACAGGGAGGGTCCTACGAGCAGTACTTC | CASSFPGQGGSYEQYF | NA | TRBJ2-7 | few | TRBV5-5
TGCAGTGCTAGGGAGTTTAATTCACCCCTCCACTTT | CSAREFNSPLHF | NA | TRBJ1-6 | once | TRBV20-1
TGTGCCAGCAGTGGACCCACAGGGGGCGGCGAGCAGTACTTC | CASSGPTGGGEQYF | TRBD1 | TRBJ2-7 | few | TRBV6-1
TGTGCCAGCAGCCAAGAGTGGACAGGGGCTCCCAATCAGCCCCAGCATTTT | CASSQEWTGAPNQPQHF | TRBD1 | TRBJ1-5 | NA | TRBV4-2
TGTGCCAGCAGCCCTCCCCCGACAGGGACCTACGAGCAGTACTTC | CASSPPPTGTYEQYF | TRBD1 | TRBJ2-7 | NA | TRBV6-5
TGTGCTAGTGCCATTTACGGCGGGGGGAGAGATGAGCAGTTCTTC | CASAIYGGGRDEQFF | TRBD2 | TRBJ2-1 | few | TRBV12-5
TGTGCCAGCAAGCAGGGTTTGAGAGAGCAGTACTTC | CASKQGLREQYF | NA | TRBJ2-5 | NA | TRBV28
TGCGCCAGCAGCGCAGGGGGAGTTCAAGAGACCCAGTACTTC | CASSAGGVQETQYF | TRBD1 | TRBJ2-5 | once | TRBV5-1
TGTGCCAGCAACTCTGCGAACTATGGCTACACCTTC | CASNSANYGYTF | NA | TRBJ1-2 | NA | TRBV12-3/TRBV12-4
TGTGCCAGCAGCGTGGACGGGACTTCGGTTGAGCAGTTCTTC | CASSVDGTSVEQFF | NA | TRBJ2-1 | few | TRBV9
TGTGCCAGCAGGAGGGCGGGGAGCGGGAAAGAGACCCAGTACTTC | CASRRAGSGKETQYF | TRBD2 | TRBJ2-5 | NA | TRBV2
TGTGCCAGCAGTTACTCTGGGACTAAATCAGATACGCAGTATTTT | CASSYSGTKSDTQYF | TRBD2 | TRBJ2-3 | few | TRBV6-5
TGCAGTGCTTACACAACCGGGACATCCTACGAGCAGTACTTC | CSAYTTGTSYEQYF | NA | TRBJ2-7 | NA | TRBV20-1
TGTGCCAGCAGGGACCGGGGCACTGAAGCTTTCTTT | CASRDRGTEAFF | NA | TRBJ1-1 | NA | TRBV9
TGCAGTGCTAGGGACACGGGGAGGGTGGACTCAGCCGGAGATACGCAGTATTTT | CSARDTGRVDSAGDTQYF | TRBD2 | TRBJ2-3 | NA | TRBV20-1
TGTGCCAGCAGCCGGGACAGGGATTCACCCCTCCACTTT | CASSRDRDSPLHF | TRBD1 | TRBJ1-6 | NA | TRBV6-5